This is a list of T cell receptor beta chains from one sample in a study of blood T cells in healthy people across ages. One entry per CDR3 protein results from TCRdb running MiXCR on the 5' RACE reads. The sample holds fewer than 2 million distinct CDR3 sequences, around 42% seen once. Sample: blood. The source is a human donor in good health. Both conserved end residues are part of each CDR3. The D gene is left open where the match is weak. Some rows have no size entry. The others give once, few or many, or a class for an expanded clone.

few | NA | TRBJ1-2 | TRBV7-2 | TGTGCCAGCAGCTTAGTACCGGACAGTAACTATGGCTACACCTTC | CASSLVPDSNYGYTF
few | TRBD1 | TRBJ1-2 | TRBV20-1 | TGCAGTACTAGGAGACCGGGACAGGTGCTTGAGGGCTATGGCTACACCTTC | CSTRRPGQVLEGYGYTF
few | NA | TRBJ1-1 | TRBV6-2/TRBV6-3 | TGTGCCAGCAGTATGGAGGTGAACACTGAAGCTTTCTTT | CASSMEVNTEAFF
NA | NA | TRBJ2-7 | TRBV20-1 | TGCAGTGCCGATCCCCCCCAGACCTACGAGCAGTACTTC | CSADPPQTYEQYF
few | NA | TRBJ2-7 | TRBV5-5 | TGTGCCAGCAGCTTGGGGTACGAAGCGGGCAACAACTACGAGCAGTACTTC | CASSLGYEAGNNYEQYF
NA | NA | TRBJ1-6 | TRBV9 | TGTGCCAGCAGCCTCCGCAGTGACTATAATTCACCCCTCCACTTT | CASSLRSDYNSPLHF
few | NA | TRBJ2-3 | TRBV9 | TGTGCCAGCAGCAGCAGGGGAAATACGCAGTATTTT | CASSSRGNTQYF
NA | TRBD1 | TRBJ1-1 | TRBV7-3 | TGTGCCAGCAGCCAACCGGGACAGGGATGGACTGAAGCTTTCTTT | CASSQPGQGWTEAFF
NA | TRBD1 | TRBJ2-2 | TRBV5-5 | TGTGCCAGCAGCTCGACAGGGGTTCCGAGCACCGGGGAGCTGTTTTTT | CASSSTGVPSTGELFF
NA | NA | TRBJ2-6 | TRBV12-3/TRBV12-4 | TGTGCCAGCATGCCCTCAACAGAGACTGGGGCCAACGTCCTGACTTTC | CASMPSTETGANVLTF
NA | NA | TRBJ1-1 | TRBV9 | TGTGCCAGCAGCCGTAGGGCCGACATCATGAACACTGAAGCTTTCTTT | CASSRRADIMNTEAFF
NA | TRBD1 | TRBJ2-4 | TRBV2 | TGTGCCAGCAGTGAATCGAGGACAGGGAAGATAATTCAGTACTTC | CASSESRTGKIIQYF
few | NA | TRBJ1-6 | TRBV7-2 | TGTGCCATTCCAGCCGGACGAACACTGAGGAATTCACCCCTCCACTTT | CAIPAGRTLRNSPLHF
NA | TRBD2 | TRBJ2-1 | TRBV6-5 | TGTGCCAGCAGACCACGGGGGGCCTACAATGAGCAGTTCTTC | CASRPRGAYNEQFF
many | NA | TRBJ2-7 | TRBV10-3 | TGTGCCATCAGTGAGGGGGACCCAGGGGACTCCTACGAGCAGTACTTC | CAISEGDPGDSYEQYF
NA | NA | TRBJ2-3 | TRBV20-1 | TGCAGTGCTAGAGGTGAAGTTTTCACAGATACGCAGTATTTT | CSARGEVFTDTQYF
few | NA | TRBJ2-4 | TRBV2 | TGTGCCAGCAGTATGAGAGGGAGCATTCAGTACTTC | CASSMRGSIQYF
few | NA | TRBJ1-2 | TRBV7-2 | TGTGCCAGCAGCTCGACAGTAGACTATGGCTACACCTTC | CASSSTVDYGYTF
NA | NA | TRBJ2-1 | TRBV20-1 | TGCGGTGCCACCAGGGGTCTCTCCTACAATGAGCAGTTCTTC | CGATRGLSYNEQFF
NA | NA | TRBJ2-7 | TRBV3-1 | TGTGCCAGCAGCCAAGTAGGGACATCTGTACAAAGAACCTACGAGCAGTACTTC | CASSQVGTSVQRTYEQYF
few | NA | TRBJ2-7 | TRBV25-1 | TGTGCCAGCAGTGATCCTGGCAGTAGGGGCGACCGGGGTGCCTACGAGCAGTACTTC | CASSDPGSRGDRGAYEQYF
NA | TRBD1 | TRBJ1-1 | TRBV24-1 | TGTGCCACCAGTGGCCCGGGACAGGGTAACACTGAAGCTTTCTTT | CATSGPGQGNTEAFF
NA | NA | TRBJ2-7 | TRBV20-1 | TGCAGTGCTAGAGGGCGAGCCGGGGCGGAATCCTACGAGCAGTACTTC | CSARGRAGAESYEQYF
NA | NA | TRBJ2-3 | TRBV29-1 | TGCAGCGGACGCGAAGGGTGGGATACGCAGTATTTT | CSGREGWDTQYF
NA | NA | TRBJ2-7 | TRBV19 | TGTGCCAGTAGTATAGACCCCTCCCTCACCTACGAGCAGTACTTC | CASSIDPSLTYEQYF
NA | TRBD2 | TRBJ2-1 | TRBV10-3 | TGTGCCATCAGGGGAAGCGGGGGAAAACACAATGAGCAGTTCTTC | CAIRGSGGKHNEQFF
NA | NA | TRBJ1-1 | TRBV9 | TGTGCCAGCAGCGTAGCCGGGGGTCCAGGGCGTGAAGCTTTCTTT | CASSVAGGPGREAFF
few | NA | TRBJ1-2 | TRBV11-1 | TGTGCCAGCAGCACCTCCCCATTGGACAAGACCTATGGCTACACCTTC | CASSTSPLDKTYGYTF